This T cell receptor beta chain originates from a study of shared clonotypes between healthy human individuals (dated by TCRdb to the early 2020s). Background for the entire study: A couple of women and a few men aged 18 to 49 years were included in the cohort. Per donor, leukapheresis produced somewhere between about 0.9 and 10 billion PBMCs. To increase sequencing depth and limit assay-specific biases, TCR repertoire library preparation and sequencing were carried out by different laboratories using diverse techniques. The study deeply sequenced blood TCR repertoires of about 5 healthy adults to estimate repertoire size and the extent of clonotype sharing between individuals.

From the germline V gene (reference sequence), CDR1 is LNHDA and CDR2 is SQIVND. V is cut back by 5 bases and J by 4 bases, with 3 bases in the junction unmatched. The CDR3 goes from the cysteine to the phenylalanine over 14 residues. Only CDR3 DNA is held: 42 bases, read in frame from base 1. Beyond this particular receptor, the publication reports: Sampling was restricted to blood, and TCR repertoires in tissues likely differ from the TCR repertoires found in blood. Pairwise subsampling led to the expectation that sequencing depth would affect the degree of clonotype sharing among donors. Because the study included only a small number of donors, the genetic and exposure-history diversity represented was limited.

TCR CDR3 regions were amplified from genomic DNA by multiplex PCR using the deep immunoSEQ assay. Extracted genomic DNA from each cell subset was distributed evenly across all wells of several immunoSEQ 96-well plates, and each plate was treated as a replicate. For unsorted PBMC, roughly 270 ng genomic DNA, equal to 25,000 to 35,000 T cell genomes, was loaded into each replicate PCR. Unsorted PBMC genomic DNA was sequenced across ten immunoSEQ deep assay plates. Purified libraries were quantified with a Qubit 3.0 fluorometer, sized on a Bioanalyzer 2100, and re-quantified with the KAPA Library Quantification kit. Every immunoSEQ 96-well plate was sequenced on a dedicated single-read 150-cycle Illumina NextSeq 550 flow cell. In the paper's pipeline: Because the immunoSEQ output included only junctional sequences and no quality scores, the filtering could not be the same as the filtering used for full-length reads. Sequences were annotated with PyIR, a Python wrapper for IgBLAST v1.9, and V/J genes and CDR3 were assigned using IMGT germline references. Reads with weak V/J assignments (E-value above 1e-6), missing CDR3, stop codons, out-of-frame junctions, or ambiguous translated residues were removed. A V3J clonotype was defined by an identical inferred V gene, J gene, and CDR3 amino acid sequence. To compute the percentage overlap between repertoires, the number of shared unique clonotypes was divided by the size of the smaller repertoire. Three approaches were used to assess repertoire richness: RTK rarefaction, the Chao1 estimator, and Recon v2.1 estimates of unobserved clonotypes. The clones in this table, taken by TCRdb from immuneACCESS, are in-frame only. Not every clone is retained; where verified, under half of the shortfall comes from an unresolved V gene, and the cause of the rest is unknown. That table furnishes V, J and clone size, whereas the DNA furnished D and trimming. In this sample the table shows around 500,000 clones, 70% to 85% of which occur a single time. Less than 15% of the sample rests with the top ten.

Healthy HIV-negative adults with no recently reported acute infections or vaccinations were included as donors. Only Caucasian adults living in Nashville, Tennessee, USA were represented among the donors. In the unsorted samples, 87 million or so PBMCs were counted, and genomic DNA was extracted using the QIAamp DNA Blood Mini kit. Blood was obtained by leukapheresis, after which PBMCs were separated by Ficoll-Histopaque density gradient centrifugation and cryopreserved in liquid nitrogen vapor phase. Comment on this clone: Its antigen remains undetermined. One base away there is no much larger clone; base qualities are not given.

The chain joins TRBV19 to TRBJ2-7; 12 of the junction bases match TRBD2. The sequenced material came from PBMCs. This sequence originates from a woman in her forties in good health. Some clones in this sample may be carry-over from other donors' samples. The nucleotide sequence reads as follows: TGTGCCAGTAGTCGACTAGCGGGAGTTTACGAGCAGTACTTC. Translated, it reads CASSRLAGVYEQYF.